This TCR beta chain appears in the sequencing data of a study of blood T cell repertoires in COVID-19. Trimming cost V 4 bases and J 5 bases, with 9 bases left between them. Germline CDR1 MGHRA, CDR2 YSYEKL. CDR3 length equals 13 residues. Individuals aged about 18 to 100 years were recruited from about two dozen US areas. Data came from immunoSEQ multiplex PCR; TCRdb stores just in-frame clones and leaves some out. Of about 230,000 clones detected, under 90% appear once; the ten largest clones hold around 4.2%. The clonotype was recovered from a woman under 40 with acute COVID-19. Source material: PBMCs or T cells enriched from blood (not recorded which). The chain recombines TRBV4-1 with TRBJ2-1; no definite D call. CDR3 loop: CASSPQVNNEQFF. CDR3 sequence (DNA): TGCGCCAGCAGCCCGCAGGTAAACAATGAGCAGTTCTTC.